The clone carrying this T cell receptor beta chain appeared a single time. Libraries were prepared by immunoSEQ multiplex PCR; TCRdb keeps only in-frame clonotypes and omits some of them. The sample has 150,000 to 200,000 clones; almost 80% are singletons. The data are from a study of blood T cell repertoires in COVID-19. The CDR3 has 15 amino acids. Germline lookup yields CDR1 SGHRS and CDR2 YFSETQ. The V and J ends lost 3 bases and 7 bases, in that order; junction bases with no gene match: 6. This TCR was recovered from a woman in her seventies with acute or convalescent COVID-19. This chain links TRBV5-1 with TRBJ2-2; TRBD1 matches at 10 bases. The sample taken for sequencing was peripheral blood. CDR3 sequence (DNA): TGCGCCAGCAGCTCCGGGACAGGGGATGGCGGGGAGCTGTTTTTT. It specifies CASSSGTGDGGELFF. Filled out from reference TRBV5-1 and TRBJ2-2, the complete variable domain reads KAGVTQTPRYLIKTRGQQVTLSCSPISGHRSVSWYQQTPGQGLQFLFEYFSETQRNKGNFPGRFSGRQFSNSRSEMNVSTLELGDSALYLCASSSGTGDGGELFFGEGSRLTVL.